The table lists the clone carrying this T cell receptor beta chain with a few counts. This CDR3 is built from 15 residues. Per the germline V gene, CDR1 is DFQATT and CDR2 is SNEGSKA (reference sequence). Deletions cut 6 bases from V and 0 bases from J, with 14 bases between. Via MiXCR, TCRdb re-called the PCR reads, giving one row per CDR3 protein. The repertoire includes roughly 22,000 distinct CDR3 sequences, around three fifths of them detected once, and 0.8% to 1% sits in the top ten. The data are from a study of vaccination and CD4 T cells after COVID-19. The J gene is TRBJ2-2, the V gene TRBV20-1, with D perhaps given as TRBD1 or TRBD2 (5 bases each). The receptor was isolated from a human donor who had recovered from COVID-19. The sequencing here drew on CD4+ T cells from blood, taken before SARS-CoV-2 vaccination. CDR3: CSARRDPANTGELFF. The DNA for the CDR3 is TGCAGTGCACGCCGGGACCCGGCGAACACCGGGGAGCTGTTTTTT.